This passage covers 16 T cell receptor beta chains from one sample sequenced in a study of blood T cells in healthy people across ages. Next came a second PCR, run for about 6 to 11 cycles, which used a sample-barcoded 5' primer along with a J-beta primer mix. Via MiXCR, TCRdb re-called the 5' RACE reads, giving one row per CDR3 protein. The sample holds about 1.8 million distinct CDR3 sequences, roughly 49% seen once. Sequencing input: blood. These receptors all stem from a woman in her forties in good health.

This clonotype was recorded a few times. The CDR3 region is CSARSRSASYEQFF. DNA for the CDR3: TGCAGTGCAAGGAGCCGGAGTGCTAGCTATGAGCAGTTCTTC. The chain employs TRBV20-1 and TRBJ2-1; D perhaps matches TRBD2 (5 bases). V lost 6 bases to trimming and J lost 8 bases, with 20 bases between them. Germline CDR1 and CDR2: DFQATT and SNEGSKA (reference sequence). There are 14 residues in the CDR3.

This clonotype appeared many times. This chain connects TRBV20-1 to TRBJ2-3; D is possibly TRBD1 or TRBD2 (6 bases each). V lost 3 bases and J lost 2, with 12 bases in between. Germline V lookup: CDR1 DFQATT, CDR2 SNEGSKA (reference sequence). This CDR3 is 14 amino acids long. The CDR3: CSASEGGYTDTQYF. CDR3 DNA sequence: TGCAGTGCTAGCGAGGGGGGTTACACAGATACGCAGTATTTT.

The chain joins TRBV15 to TRBJ1-2, with no clear D. V dropped 0 bases and J dropped 8 bases, with 10 bases sitting between them. CDR1 LNHNV and CDR2 YYDKDF come from the germline V gene (reference sequence). This CDR3 spans 13 amino acids. The CDR3 DNA is TGTGCCACCAGCAGAGAATTAGGGAAGGGCTACACCTTC. Translated, it gives CATSRELGKGYTF.

This chain connects TRBV7-9 to TRBJ2-3; D remains unclear. From germline, CDR1 is SEHNR and CDR2 FQNEAQ (reference sequence). The V end was cut by 5 bases, the J end by 3 bases, with 12 bases between. This CDR3 region has 14 residues. The CDR3 DNA sequence: TGTGCCAGCAGCCGAGAACACACTACAGATACGCAGTATTTT. Translating it yields CASSREHTTDTQYF.

This chain connects TRBV5-6 to TRBJ2-1, with TRBD2 matching 11 bases. Germline trimming cut 2 bases from V and 9 bases from J; bases unmatched to any gene: 10. Germline assignment: CDR1 SGHDT and CDR2 YYEEEE. CDR3 length: 16 amino acids. The CDR3 sequence is CASSLGTSGQGGEQFF. CDR3 DNA sequence: TGTGCCAGCAGCTTAGGGACTAGCGGCCAGGGGGGTGAGCAGTTCTTC.

This clonotype has only a few counts. The J gene is TRBJ2-7, the V gene TRBV6-5, with a weak D call TRBD1 (6 bases). V was cut by 7 bases and J by 3 bases, with 22 bases left in between. CDR1 MNHEY and CDR2 SVGAGI come from the germline V gene. The CDR3 is made up of 16 amino acids. Here the CDR3 reads CASIPRTGQGFYEQYF. In DNA form, the CDR3 reads TGTGCCAGCATCCCTAGGACCGGGCAGGGGTTCTACGAGCAGTACTTC.

The gene calls are TRBV4-2 and TRBJ1-2; D gene unclear. The length of the CDR3 is 17 residues. Trimming stripped 4 bases from V and 4 bases from J, with 22 bases between. Germline CDR1 LGHNA, CDR2 YNFKEQ. The DNA of the CDR3 is TGTGCCAGCAGCCCCCTGGAAGCGCCCGGCTCCCTCTATGGCTACACCTTC. Amino acids: CASSPLEAPGSLYGYTF.

This clonotype appeared a few times. CDR3 nucleotide sequence: TGTGCCAGCAGTGTCTCCCCCGGGGGGCGCGGGGCCAACGTCCTGACTTTC. It specifies CASSVSPGGRGANVLTF. The genes are TRBV25-1 and TRBJ2-6; TRBD2 might be the D (7 bases). CDR3 length equals 17 residues. V gave up 4 bases and J gave up 4 bases, with 17 bases separating them. CDR1 is MGHDK and CDR2 is SYGVNS in the germline V gene.

This chain joins TRBV3-1 and TRBJ1-2; unclear D gene. Trimming left V 1 base short and J 4 bases short, with 10 bases between. Germline V gene lookup returns CDR1 LGHDT and CDR2 YNNKEL (reference sequence). This CDR3 has 14 residues. CDR3: CASSQVGDLYGYTF. The CDR3 DNA is TGTGCCAGCAGCCAAGTTGGAGATCTCTATGGCTACACCTTC.

This chain connects TRBV4-2 to TRBJ2-5, with a tentative D call TRBD1 (6 bases). Judging by the DNA end, TRBJ2-1 fits better; the J call may be wrong. In germline, CDR1 is LGHNA, CDR2 YNFKEQ. The CDR3 consists of 16 residues. CDR3 in amino acids: CASSQGQDSFQETQFF. The CDR3 nucleotides read TGTGCCAGCAGCCAAGGTCAGGACAGCTTTCAAGAGACCCAGTTCTTC.

This clonotype was seen more than once but under ten times. This sequence joins TRBV7-2 and TRBJ1-6; D might be TRBD1 (6 bases). Germline lookup yields CDR1 SGHTA and CDR2 FQGNSA. Between the trimmed V and J ends, which lost 0 bases and 0 bases, there was a span of 12 bases. The CDR3 sequence is 18 residues long. CDR3 sequence reads: CASSLAPGQSSYNSPLHF. The CDR3 DNA is TGTGCCAGCAGCTTAGCGCCAGGACAGAGCTCCTATAATTCACCCCTCCACTTT. Full variable domain (remainder filled in from reference TRBV7-2 and TRBJ1-6): GAGVSQSPSNKVTEKGKDVELRCDPISGHTALYWYRQSLGQGLEFLIYFQGNSAPDKSGLPSDRFSAERTGGSVSTLTIQRTQQEDSAVYLCASSLAPGQSSYNSPLHFGNGTRLTVT.

This sequence joins TRBV12-3 or TRBV12-4 and TRBJ2-3, with TRBD1 as a possible D gene (6 bases). V was shortened by 6 bases and J by 2 bases, with 12 bases between the two germline ends. The CDR3 loop spans 14 amino acids. CDR3 sequence reads: CASSDGQFTDTQYF. DNA for the CDR3: TGTGCCAGCAGCGACGGACAGTTCACAGATACGCAGTATTTT.

This clonotype occurred a few times. This rearrangement joins TRBV6-6 to TRBJ2-4; D possibly corresponds to TRBD1 (6 bases). This CDR3 is 12 amino acids long. Germline V gives CDR1 MNHNY, CDR2 SVGAGI (reference sequence). V shed 4 bases and J shed 9 bases, with 10 bases lying between them. This chain's CDR3 is CASSSGRGIQYF. The CDR3 DNA reads as TGTGCCAGCAGTTCTGGCAGGGGCATTCAGTACTTC.

This rearrangement joins TRBV5-1 to TRBJ2-1, with D perhaps being TRBD1 or TRBD2 (6 bases each). From germline, CDR1 is SGHRS and CDR2 YFSETQ. V dropped 0 bases and J dropped 5 bases, with 15 bases sitting between them. The CDR3 is 16 residues long. CDR3 in DNA: TGCGCCAGCAGCTTGGGGGGGGCAGTAGGCGACAATGAGCAGTTCTTC. It specifies CASSLGGAVGDNEQFF.

This clonotype was counted a single time. V and J are TRBV6-2 or TRBV6-3 and TRBJ2-3, with D unclear. This CDR3 contains 18 residues. Germline CDR1 reads MNHEY; CDR2 reads SVGEGT. With 2 bases removed from V and 1 base from J, the gap between germline ends came to 19 bases. This CDR3 is CASSYRTFGLTGTDTQYF. In nucleotides, the CDR3 is TGTGCCAGCAGTTACCGGACGTTCGGTTTAACGGGCACAGATACGCAGTATTTT.

The chain is built from TRBV7-9 and TRBJ2-3; either TRBD1 or TRBD2 may fit D (9 bases each). V lost 5 bases, J lost 4 bases, and 22 bases lay in between. The CDR3 consists of 17 residues. The germline gives CDR1 SEHNR, CDR2 FQNEAQ (reference sequence). The CDR3 sequence: CASSPPDRGLAADTQYF. The CDR3 DNA follows: TGTGCCAGCAGCCCCCCGGACAGGGGACTAGCTGCAGATACGCAGTATTTT.